This record concerns one TCR beta chain sequence. This record comes from a study of blood T cell repertoires in COVID-19. Study at large: The origin of the acute and convalescent COVID-19 samples was the United States, Italy and Spain. T cells, B-cell-depleted T cells, or PBMCs provided the cDNA or gDNA that served as material.

Cohorts were determined from participant-reported clinical history. V was cut by 0 bases and J by 0 bases, with 14 bases left in between. This CDR3 contains 18 residues. The germline CDR1 and CDR2 sequences are SGHDN and FVKESK. As handled by the study authors: Estimation of nucleated cell counts relied on the amplification of reference gene primers. Clones were sequenced by immunoSEQ multiplex PCR, and TCRdb holds only the in-frame ones, with some missing. V, J and clone size reflect that table, while D and trimming were determined from the DNA. The sample carries about 140,000 clones, approximately 88% recorded once.

This TCR was recovered from a man aged 40-55 years with acute COVID-19. V is TRBV14 and J is TRBJ2-2; perhaps TRBD1 as D (5 bases). Sequencing input: PBMCs or T cells enriched from blood (not recorded which). The CDR3 is CASSQDGQGYANTGELFF. CDR3 DNA sequence: TGTGCCAGCAGCCAAGACGGGCAGGGTTACGCGAACACCGGGGAGCTGTTTTTT.